Below are 27 T cell receptor beta chains sequenced from a single sample in a study of blood T cell repertoires in COVID-19. Profiling relied on immunoSEQ multiplex PCR, and the TCRdb table lists in-frame clones only, not all of them. This sample has hundreds of thousands of clones, with 65% to 85% found just once. What was sequenced was PBMCs or T cells enriched from blood (not recorded which). The receptors come from a man aged 25 to 40 with acute COVID-19.

The chain couples TRBV3-1 (or the pseudogene TRBV3-2) to TRBJ2-3, with a possible D match to TRBD2 (7 bases). Germline CDR1 reads LGHDT; CDR2 reads YNNKEL (reference sequence). V lost 1 base and J 2 bases, leaving 10 bases between the germline ends. The CDR3 spans 15 residues. CDR3 sequence (DNA): TGTGCCAGCAGCCAAGGGCGGGGGCACACAGATACGCAGTATTTT. The encoded protein is CASSQGRGHTDTQYF.

This clone was detected a few times. CDR3 DNA: TGTGCCAGCCTGAACACCGGGGAGCTGTTTTTT. Amino acid sequence: CASLNTGELFF. V usage is TRBV7-9 and J usage is TRBJ2-2, with no clear D. The CDR3 loop spans 11 amino acids. V shed 8 bases and J shed 1 base, with 2 bases lying between them. CDR1 and CDR2 from the germline V gene are SEHNR and FQNEAQ (reference sequence). Full variable domain (outside the CDR3, taken from reference TRBV7-9 and TRBJ2-2): DTGVSQNPRHKITKRGQNVTFRCDPISEHNRLYWYRQTLGQGPEFLTYFQNEAQLEKSRLLSDRFSAERPKGSFSTLEIQRTEQGDSAMYLCASLNTGELFFGEGSRLTVL.

V gene TRBV13 combines with J gene TRBJ1-1, with D unresolved. Germline CDR1 reads PRHDT; CDR2 reads FYEKMQ (reference sequence). Deletions cut 3 bases from V and 1 base from J, with 3 bases between. This CDR3 has 12 residues. The CDR3 DNA is TGTGCCAGCAGCTTCGGGAACACTGAAGCTTTCTTT. Amino acid sequence: CASSFGNTEAFF.

The rearrangement joins TRBV3-1 (or the pseudogene TRBV3-2) to TRBJ1-5; tentative D call: TRBD1 (5 bases). V lost 0 bases and J lost 11, with 11 bases in between. This CDR3 is built from 13 residues. Germline V gene sequence: CDR1 LGHDT, CDR2 YNNKEL (reference sequence). CDR3 residues: CASSQEKRGAQHF. CDR3 in DNA: TGTGCCAGCAGCCAAGAGAAGCGGGGGGCCCAGCATTTT.

This clone was detected a few times. The DNA is left out, because the CDR3 cannot be placed on it with certainty; the CDR3 is given as TCRdb lists it. This chain links TRBV28 with TRBJ1-5. Germline CDR1 and CDR2: MDHEN and SYDVKM. The CDR3 spans 16 amino acids, including both terminal residues. CDR3 amino acids: CASSSSGGPSNQPQHF.

This sequence joins TRBV12-3 or TRBV12-4 and TRBJ1-2; no clear D. The V end was cut by 3 bases, the J end by 0 bases, with 5 bases between. CDR3 length equals 13 residues. CDR3 coding DNA: TGTGCCAGCAGTTTTAGCCCTAACTATGGCTACACCTTC. Protein: CASSFSPNYGYTF.

This clone was counted a few times. The chain's CDR3 is CASGVTAGGYTF. The CDR3 nucleotides are TGTGCCAGCGGGGTAACGGCGGGGGGCTACACCTTC. The genes are TRBV9 and TRBJ1-2; D not certain. Germline lookup yields CDR1 SGDLS and CDR2 YYNGEE. The CDR3 has 12 amino acids. Trimming left V 7 bases short and J 8 bases short, with 15 bases between.

The chain uses TRBV19 and TRBJ1-6, with D perhaps matching TRBD1 (6 bases). CDR1 is LNHDA and CDR2 is SQIVND in the germline V gene (reference sequence). This CDR3 has 14 residues. Between the trimmed V and J ends, which lost 6 bases and 6 bases, there was a span of 12 bases. CDR3 loop: CASRETGINSPLHF. In DNA, the CDR3 is TGTGCCAGTAGAGAAACAGGGATTAATTCACCCCTCCACTTT.

The chain has TRBV1 and TRBJ2-5; the tabulated D call, TRBD2, remains unverified against the DNA. TRBV1 is given as a pseudogene. The CDR3 consists of 18 residues. CDR3 in amino acids: CTSSQDLPSLAGQETQYF. DNA of the CDR3: TGCACCAGCAGCCAAGATCTCCCTTCACTAGCGGGTCAAGAGACCCAGTACTTC.

V usage is TRBV9 and J usage is TRBJ1-6; D might be TRBD1 (6 bases). The CDR3 sequence is 17 residues long. V was clipped by 0 bases and J by 0 bases, with 10 bases between them. Per the germline V gene, CDR1 is SGDLS and CDR2 is YYNGEE. The CDR3 spells CASSVGGQSSYNSPLHF. The CDR3 nucleotides read TGTGCCAGCAGCGTAGGGGGGCAAAGCTCCTATAATTCACCCCTCCACTTT.

The rearrangement links TRBV27 to TRBJ2-1; a weak D match, TRBD2 (5 bases). V was pared by 8 bases and J by 4 bases, with 12 bases between. This CDR3 comprises 13 residues. Germline-derived CDR1 and CDR2 are MNHEY and SMNVEV (reference sequence). CDR3 sequence reads: CASAKRIYNEQFF. The CDR3 DNA reads TGTGCCAGCGCAAAGCGGATTTACAATGAGCAGTTCTTC.

The chain combines TRBV5-1 with TRBJ1-2; 8 bases agree with TRBD1. CDR1 and CDR2 from the germline V gene are SGHRS and YFSETQ. V dropped 2 bases and J dropped 4; count of bases not matched to a gene: 7. The CDR3 contains 15 residues. For the CDR3, the DNA is TGCGCCAGCAGCTTACAGACAGGGGTCGGCTATGGCTACACCTTC. This sequence encodes CASSLQTGVGYGYTF.

This clone occurred many times. In nucleotides, the CDR3 is TGTGCCAGCAGTGAACGGCGGGGGGGCTCCTACAATGAGCAGTTCTTC. This translates into CASSERRGGSYNEQFF. The chain is built from TRBV6-1 and TRBJ2-1; TRBD2 agrees at 9 bases. The CDR3 has 16 amino acids. Trimming removed 2 bases from V and 0 bases from J; junction bases left unmatched: 2. Germline V gene lookup returns CDR1 MNHNS and CDR2 SASEGT.

The chain employs TRBV3-1 (or the pseudogene TRBV3-2) and TRBJ1-1, with D possibly being TRBD1 (5 bases). Trimming removed 7 bases from V and 7 bases from J, with 13 bases in between. This CDR3 has 12 amino acids. The germline V gene encodes CDR1 LGHDT and CDR2 YNNKEL (reference sequence). The DNA for the CDR3 is TGTGCCAGCACCTCGTGGGGGGATGAAGCTTTCTTT. Residues: CASTSWGDEAFF.

This chain links TRBV19 with TRBJ2-4; D is uncertain. The CDR3 extends over 15 amino acids. V was pared by 2 bases and J by 1 base, with 9 bases between. Germline V gene lookup returns CDR1 LNHDA and CDR2 SQIVND (reference sequence). For the CDR3, the DNA is TGTGCCAGTAGTATAAAGCTACCTGCCAAAAACATTCAGTACTTC. Translating gives CASSIKLPAKNIQYF.

CDR3 coding DNA: TGTGCCAGCAGCGTCCGGGATTATAATTCACCCCTCCACTTT. Protein product: CASSVRDYNSPLHF. The J gene is TRBJ1-6, the V gene TRBV9; D is uncertain. The germline V and J ends were trimmed by 2 bases and 4 bases, with 7 bases remaining between them. In germline, CDR1 is SGDLS, CDR2 YYNGEE. The CDR3 extends over 14 amino acids.

This chain links TRBV12-3 or TRBV12-4 with TRBJ1-6, with 7 bases that match TRBD1. CDR3 length: 13 residues. With 6 bases clipped from V and 9 bases from J, the junction kept 5 bases outside the gene matches. The CDR3 nucleotides are TGTGCCAGCAGATGGACAGGTAGTTCACCCCTCCACTTT. Translated: CASRWTGSSPLHF.

V is TRBV6-5 and J is TRBJ1-5, with D perhaps TRBD1 (5 bases). CDR1 is MNHEY and CDR2 is SVGAGI in the germline V gene. Trimming removed 11 bases at V and 7 bases at J, with 15 bases between. This CDR3 comprises 12 residues. The CDR3: CACRGLNQPQHF. Written as DNA, the CDR3 is TGTGCCTGCCGGGGGTTAAACCAGCCCCAGCATTTT.

This clone was detected only a few times. The rearrangement links TRBV5-6 to TRBJ1-3; TRBD1 is a possible D gene (6 bases). The V end was cut by 5 bases, the J end by 8 bases, with 14 bases between. Germline V gene data show CDR1 as SGHDT and CDR2 as YYEEEE. The CDR3 runs to 13 residues. This CDR3 reads CASSRDKRHTIYF. CDR3 nucleotides: TGTGCCAGCAGTCGGGACAAAAGACACACCATATATTTT. The whole variable domain, filled in from reference TRBV5-6 and TRBJ1-3, reads DAGVTQSPTHLIKTRGQQVTLRCSPKSGHDTVSWYQQALGQGPQFIFQYYEEEERQRGNFPDRFSGHQFPNYSSELNVNALLLGDSALYLCASSRDKRHTIYFGEGSWLTVV.

The chain has TRBV5-1 and TRBJ1-5; D uncertain. CDR1 is SGHRS, CDR2 YFSETQ, per germline. The CDR3 contains 15 residues. The V end was cut by 3 bases, the J end by 2 bases, with 12 bases between. The CDR3 DNA is TGCGCCAGCAGCTCCCTGCCCGGGGGCAATCAGCCCCAGCATTTT. Its protein product is CASSSLPGGNQPQHF. Supplemented by reference TRBV5-1 and TRBJ1-5, the full variable domain reads KAGVTQTPRYLIKTRGQQVTLSCSPISGHRSVSWYQQTPGQGLQFLFEYFSETQRNKGNFPGRFSGRQFSNSRSEMNVSTLELGDSALYLCASSSLPGGNQPQHFGDGTRLSIL.

The chain couples TRBV2 to TRBJ2-7; a weak D match, TRBD2 (6 bases). Germline lookup yields CDR1 SNHLY and CDR2 FYNNEI. The CDR3 has 15 residues. V was clipped by 2 bases and J by 1 base, with 12 bases between them. The CDR3 protein is CASSEWAAGSYEQYF. The CDR3 DNA is TGTGCCAGCAGTGAATGGGCCGCGGGGTCCTACGAGCAGTACTTC.

This clone was picked up a small number of times. This chain links TRBV5-1 with TRBJ1-6, with a tentative D call TRBD1 (6 bases). Germline V CDR1 and CDR2: SGHRS, YFSETQ. V lost 5 bases and J 7 bases, leaving 16 bases between the germline ends. This CDR3 spans 15 amino acids. The CDR3 loop is CASSYAGVGNSPLHF. CDR3 DNA: TGCGCCAGCAGTTACGCAGGGGTTGGAAATTCACCCCTCCACTTT.

This chain uses TRBV5-6 with TRBJ2-5; weak D call: TRBD1 (6 bases). Trimming took off 0 bases at V and 4 bases at J, with 13 bases between the two ends. The CDR3 has 15 amino acids. The germline V gene has CDR1 SGHDT and CDR2 YYEEEE. The CDR3 sequence is CASSLARGWGETQYF. DNA for the CDR3: TGTGCCAGCAGCTTGGCCAGGGGTTGGGGAGAGACCCAGTACTTC.

This clone was detected once. The chain couples TRBV12-3 or TRBV12-4 to TRBJ2-2, with 7 bases matching TRBD1. V was clipped by 8 bases and J by 6 bases; unmatched bases: 6. This CDR3 is built from 13 residues. The CDR3 DNA reads TGTGCCAGCGGCTTACAGGGGTCCGGGGAGCTGTTTTTT. Translation: CASGLQGSGELFF.

V gene TRBV7-9 combines with J gene TRBJ1-1; D gene unclear. The V end lost 5 bases, the J end lost 7 bases, and 17 bases lay between the germline ends. The germline V gene has CDR1 SEHNR and CDR2 FQNEAQ (reference sequence). There are 14 residues in the CDR3. This chain's CDR3 is CASSPGHASYEAFF. The CDR3 DNA sequence: TGTGCCAGCAGCCCAGGCCACGCCAGCTATGAAGCTTTCTTT.

This chain joins TRBV27 and TRBJ2-4; D remains unclear. Trimming pared 5 bases from V and 5 bases from J, leaving 13 bases between. CDR1 and CDR2 (germline): MNHEY, SMNVEV (reference sequence). This CDR3 comprises 14 residues. This chain's CDR3 is CASSRRALENIQYF. CDR3 bases: TGTGCCAGCAGTAGGAGAGCCTTAGAAAACATTCAGTACTTC.

The CDR3 protein is CASTGGDTYEQYF. CDR3 in DNA: TGTGCCAGCACAGGCGGGGATACCTACGAGCAGTACTTC. This chain connects TRBV2 to TRBJ2-7; possible D gene TRBD2, 6 bases. This CDR3 region has 13 residues. Between the trimmed V and J ends, which lost 7 bases and 2 bases, there was a span of 12 bases. Germline V gene sequence: CDR1 SNHLY, CDR2 FYNNEI.